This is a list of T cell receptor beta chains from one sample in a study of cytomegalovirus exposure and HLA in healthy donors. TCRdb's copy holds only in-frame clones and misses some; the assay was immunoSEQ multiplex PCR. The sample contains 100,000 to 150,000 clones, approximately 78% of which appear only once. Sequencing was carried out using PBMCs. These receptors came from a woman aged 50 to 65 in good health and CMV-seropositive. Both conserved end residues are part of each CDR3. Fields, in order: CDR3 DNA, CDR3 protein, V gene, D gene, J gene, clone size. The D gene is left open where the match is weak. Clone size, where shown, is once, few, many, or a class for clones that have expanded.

cdr3_nt: TGTGCCATCAGTGAATACAGTTCGTCTATCGAGCAGTACTTC
cdr3_aa: CAISEYSSSIEQYF
v_call: TRBV10-3
d_call: NA
j_call: TRBJ2-7
clone_size: NA

cdr3_nt: TGCGCCAGCAATAGTGATTATACAGGGGTCGGAAGGACTGAAGCTTTCTTT
cdr3_aa: CASNSDYTGVGRTEAFF
v_call: TRBV5-1
d_call: TRBD1
j_call: TRBJ1-1
clone_size: NA

cdr3_nt: TGTGCCAGCAGCTGGACAGGGTATGGCTACACCTTC
cdr3_aa: CASSWTGYGYTF
v_call: TRBV7-2
d_call: TRBD1
j_call: TRBJ1-2
clone_size: once

cdr3_nt: TGCGCCAGCAGCTTGGGACTAAACGCCTACGAGCAGTACTTC
cdr3_aa: CASSLGLNAYEQYF
v_call: TRBV5-1
d_call: NA
j_call: TRBJ2-7
clone_size: few

cdr3_nt: TGTGCCAGCAGCTTATCCTCGACTAGCGGGGGGGGATTGAACACCGGGGAGCTGTTTTTT
cdr3_aa: CASSLSSTSGGGLNTGELFF
v_call: TRBV7-3
d_call: TRBD2
j_call: TRBJ2-2
clone_size: NA

cdr3_nt: TGTGCCAGCAGCTTTACAGGGTCGACTGAGCAGTTCTTC
cdr3_aa: CASSFTGSTEQFF
v_call: TRBV11-2
d_call: NA
j_call: TRBJ2-1
clone_size: NA

cdr3_nt: TGTGCCAGTAGTGTAGGCACAGGGTACCTACGCTATGGCTACACCTTC
cdr3_aa: CASSVGTGYLRYGYTF
v_call: TRBV19
d_call: NA
j_call: TRBJ1-2
clone_size: once

cdr3_nt: TGTGCCACCAGCAGGAGAGCCGGGACAGAGAGCTCCTACAATGAGCAGTTCTTC
cdr3_aa: CATSRRAGTESSYNEQFF
v_call: TRBV15
d_call: TRBD1
j_call: TRBJ2-1
clone_size: NA

cdr3_nt: TGTGCCAGCACCCCCGACAGGGCTTATCAGCCCCAGCATTTT
cdr3_aa: CASTPDRAYQPQHF
v_call: TRBV28
d_call: TRBD1
j_call: TRBJ1-5
clone_size: NA

cdr3_nt: TGTGCCAGCAGTTACCGACAGGGGACGTCCGATGAGCAGTTCTTC
cdr3_aa: CASSYRQGTSDEQFF
v_call: TRBV7-6
d_call: TRBD1
j_call: TRBJ2-1
clone_size: NA

cdr3_nt: TGTGCCAGCAGCTTAGTGGGGGGGCGATCGGGCGAGCAGTACTTC
cdr3_aa: CASSLVGGRSGEQYF
v_call: TRBV7-3
d_call: NA
j_call: TRBJ2-7
clone_size: once

cdr3_nt: TGTGCCAGCAGTTCCTGGAGCAGGGGGCACACTGAAGCTTTCTTT
cdr3_aa: CASSSWSRGHTEAFF
v_call: TRBV27
d_call: TRBD1
j_call: TRBJ1-1
clone_size: NA

cdr3_nt: TGTGCCAGTAGGGAACAGGGAATAGCTAACTATGGCTACACCTTC
cdr3_aa: CASREQGIANYGYTF
v_call: TRBV19
d_call: NA
j_call: TRBJ1-2
clone_size: NA

cdr3_nt: TGTGCCAGCCGTCGTTCGGGGGGGTTTTATCTGAACACTGAAGCTTTCTTT
cdr3_aa: CASRRSGGFYLNTEAFF
v_call: TRBV28
d_call: NA
j_call: TRBJ1-1
clone_size: NA

cdr3_nt: TGTGCCAGCAGCGCGAAATCCAAGGCGGGAGGGAGCTCCTACGAGCAGTACTTC
cdr3_aa: CASSAKSKAGGSSYEQYF
v_call: TRBV21-1
d_call: NA
j_call: TRBJ2-7
clone_size: NA

cdr3_nt: TGTGCCAGCAGCCAATGGACAGGGGCCGTTGGGGACTATGGCTACACCTTC
cdr3_aa: CASSQWTGAVGDYGYTF
v_call: TRBV11-2
d_call: TRBD1
j_call: TRBJ1-2
clone_size: NA

cdr3_nt: TGTGCCAGCAGCTTAGATCCGGGAGGGGGGGAGACCCAGTACTTC
cdr3_aa: CASSLDPGGGETQYF
v_call: TRBV11-2
d_call: TRBD2
j_call: TRBJ2-5
clone_size: NA

cdr3_nt: TGTGCCAGCAGTAAGACAGCCTTTAATCAGCCCCAGCATTTT
cdr3_aa: CASSKTAFNQPQHF
v_call: TRBV2
d_call: NA
j_call: TRBJ1-5
clone_size: NA

cdr3_nt: TGTGCCAGCAGTCTACCGGGACAGAGCGGCGAGCAGTACTTC
cdr3_aa: CASSLPGQSGEQYF
v_call: TRBV6-1
d_call: TRBD1
j_call: TRBJ2-7
clone_size: NA

cdr3_nt: TGTGCCAGCAGTTGGGACCCTCAGCGGGAGGGTCGGCGGTTCTTC
cdr3_aa: CASSWDPQREGRRFF
v_call: TRBV27
d_call: TRBD2
j_call: TRBJ2-1
clone_size: NA

cdr3_nt: TGTGCCAGCAGTAAAATGGGACTAGCGCAATACAATGAGCAGTTCTTC
cdr3_aa: CASSKMGLAQYNEQFF
v_call: TRBV27
d_call: TRBD2
j_call: TRBJ2-1
clone_size: NA